This T cell receptor beta chain was obtained from a study of T cell repertoires in cytomegalovirus infection. Germline lookup yields CDR1 SGHVS and CDR2 FNYEAQ. The CDR3 length is 15 residues. V shed 3 bases, J shed 8 bases, and the junction held 5 bases outside the gene matches. General study findings and limits: The cumulative frequency of public TCR beta families distinguished individuals who carried CMV together with the relevant HLA.

Comments on this clonotype: The antigen is not known.

TCRdb redid the calling of the reads with MiXCR, one entry per CDR3 protein. Here the sample spans approximately 770,000 distinct CDR3 sequences, about 28% being singletons. This receptor was obtained from a human donor in good health (CMV status not recorded). Some clones in this sample may be carry-over from other donors' samples. Here the sequenced sample was cultured CD8+ T cells from PBMCs, taken from culture after CMV antigen stimulation. This rearrangement joins TRBV7-6 to TRBJ2-1; 12 nucleotides agree with TRBD2. For the CDR3, the DNA is TGTGCCAGCAGCTTCCGGACTAGCGGGGTGGATGAGCAGTTCTTC. It translates to CASSFRTSGVDEQFF. The complete variable domain, with remaining parts taken from reference TRBV7-6 and TRBJ2-1, reads GAGVSQSPRYKVTKRGQDVALRCDPISGHVSLYWYRQALGQGPEFLTYFNYEAQQDKSGLPNDRFSAERPEGSISTLTIQRTEQRDSAMYRCASSFRTSGVDEQFFGPGTRLTVL.